This section outlines one TCR beta chain sequence together with its context. Per the germline V gene, CDR1 is SGDLS and CDR2 is YYNGEE. The V segment lost 4 bases and the J segment 0 bases; nucleotides outside the gene matches: 5. This CDR3 is built from 18 residues. These data originate in a study of blood T cell repertoires in COVID-19. Study background: Italy, Spain and the United States were the sources of the convalescent and acute COVID-19 samples. T cells, B-cell-depleted T cells, or PBMCs supplied cDNA or gDNA.

Authors' processing steps: Amplification of reference gene primers provided the estimated nucleated cell counts. Measured with immunoSEQ multiplex PCR; TCRdb has only the in-frame clones, and not every one. That table supplies the V and J calls and clone size; D and trimming were determined from the DNA. The sample records some 28,000 clones, 80% to 90% being singletons. Sequenced sample: peripheral blood. The receptor comes from a human donor in a cohort sampled during active COVID-19. This rearrangement joins TRBV9 to TRBJ2-3, with TRBD2 identical over 16 bases. CDR3 DNA: TGTGCCAGCAGCTTCCCGGGACTAGCGGGGGGGAGCACAGATACGCAGTATTTT. Translation: CASSFPGLAGGSTDTQYF.